This T cell receptor beta chain was identified during a study of T-cell memory formation after mild COVID-19 (dated by TCRdb to the early 2020s). Describing the broader study: TCR sequence clusters from the two donors were found to be largely donor specific. In a couple of donors, T-cell clones that expanded and contracted after mild COVID-19 were followed by sequencing TCRalpha and TCRbeta repertoires longitudinally. The cohort comprised two young, previously healthy adult volunteers, one female and one male. Beyond this particular receptor, the publication reports: Only two mild cases were covered by the study, and larger cohorts that include severe cases with pre-infection samples were considered necessary. SARS-CoV-2 specificity of the second-wave clones peaking on day 37 was not confirmed. The detection of some responding clones in pre-infection memory suggests that pre-existing cross-reactive memory T cells joined the SARS-CoV-2 response. Balanced CD4/CD8 phenotypes were observed for clones contracting from day 15 to 85, whereas a bias towards CD4+ was observed for a second wave of clones expanding from day 15 to 37. Contracting CD4+ clones appeared mostly in the CM and EM memory subsets, whereas CD8+ clones were enriched in EMRA.

Data came from an Illumina NovaSeq 6000. Using 5'RACE with constant-segment primers, TCRalpha and TCRbeta cDNA libraries were constructed, with sample barcodes and unique molecular identifiers added in the process. Trizol reagent was used to extract RNA from every sample. The libraries were amplified in two PCR steps, and the second step added a second sample barcode and Illumina TruSeq adapters. The libraries were sequenced on an Illumina NovaSeq using 2 x 150 bp paired-end reads. As for how the authors treated the data: The reads were demultiplexed and collapsed into UMI-guided consensus sequences using migec v1.2.7. Using mixcr v2.1.11, UMI consensuses were aligned to TRA and TRB V and J templates and then assembled into clonotypes. Clonotypes were classified as expanded or contracted when called significant by both edgeR and NoisET, with noise models trained on biological replicates. For edgeR calls, a false discovery rate-adjusted p below 0.01 and a log2 fold-change threshold of 1 were applied. PCA with hierarchical clustering of max-normalized trajectories of the 1000 most abundant clonotypes was used as exploratory dynamics analysis. Each responding clone was given a CD4 or CD8 phenotype based on the CD4+ and CD8+ repertoires, which had been sequenced separately. The public reads were reprocessed in TCRdb via fastp at Q25 and MiXCR, keeping in-frame beta chains. Each CDR3 protein appears once, grouped with its most common genes and DNA. TCRdb's processing, not the authors' own work, is the source of the V and J calls. Recorded for this sample are approximately 240,000 distinct CDR3 sequences; about 15% of them occurred a single time. 3.5% of the sample comes from the top ten.

Ficoll-Paque density gradient centrifugation was used to isolate PBMCs. From cysteine to phenylalanine, the CDR3 is 16 amino acids long. The entry retains the CDR3 DNA only, 48 bases that are in frame from base 1. CDR1 and CDR2, per the germline V gene, are SNHLY and FYNNEI. Trimming costs V 8 bases and J 4 bases, and their ends lie 21 bases apart. In this sample, this clonotype turned up a few times. Its antigen has not been determined. No much larger clone exists at a distance of one base, and base qualities are not known. The chain was built from TRBV2 and TRBJ2-1; the best D guess is TRBD1, with 6 bases matching. This sequence was found in a man younger than 35 who had mild COVID-19 (a few samples of this study predate the infection). The sample titles of this study are shuffled in the database, so cell type and time point are left out; the donor was told from shared clones. Sequenced material: PBMCs or a T cell subset sorted from them (not recorded which). The CDR3: CASGMLGARGYNEQFF. The DNA sequence is as follows: TGTGCCAGCGGGATGCTGGGGGCTCGCGGGTACAATGAGCAGTTCTTC.